This T cell receptor (beta chain) was recovered during a study of T cells after yellow fever vaccination. Study-wide background: Where fractions had low cell numbers, libraries were prepared from them with the SMART-Seq v4 Ultra Low Input RNA kit.

The V gene end was trimmed by 3 bases and the J gene end by 7 bases; junction bases not matched to a gene: 18. Germline CDR1 is MNHEY and CDR2 is SMNVEV (reference sequence). The CDR3 extends over 17 amino acids. Notes on the study in general: CD4 and CD8 compartments shared a small share of clonotypes.

In TCRdb, the 5' RACE reads were re-called with MiXCR into one record per CDR3 protein. Found here are 550,000 or so distinct CDR3 sequences, about a fifth of them singletons; the top ten hold 14%. This clonotype was observed a few times. As yet, its antigen is unknown. The sequences come from PBMCs, collected 15 days after the yellow fever booster vaccination. The source is a young man who received the YFV17D yellow fever vaccine. The chain carries TRBV27 and TRBJ2-7, with 7 positions matching TRBD2. The CDR3 sequence is CASSFSLSGSNGGEQYF. Here the CDR3 DNA reads TGTGCCAGCAGTTTTTCTTTGAGCGGGTCCAACGGGGGGGAGCAGTACTTC.